The 21 T cell receptor beta chains presented below share a single source sample, sequenced in a study of CD8+CD57+ T cells in acquired aplastic anemia. According to the study, genomic DNA was the template for TCR beta VDJ and CDR3 profiling. From the reads, TCRdb called clonotypes with MiXCR, one entry per CDR3 protein. The sample yields about 220,000 distinct CDR3 sequences, 34% seen once. The specimen was sorted CD4+, CD8+, or CD8+CD57+ T cells (not recorded which) from PBMCs. All receptors come from a human donor in good health, serving as a control.

J is TRBJ1-5 and V is TRBV20-1; D gene uncertain. V was trimmed by 3 bases and J by 1 base, leaving 13 bases between them. Germline CDR1 and CDR2: DFQATT and SNEGSKA (reference sequence). The CDR3 is made up of 15 amino acids. CDR3 amino acids: CSASYTSGSNQPQHF. The CDR3 DNA follows: TGCAGTGCTAGCTACACGTCTGGGAGCAATCAGCCCCAGCATTTT.

This clonotype was found many times. The J gene is TRBJ2-1, the V gene TRBV7-9; 8 positions agree with TRBD2. Trimming took 1 base from V and 6 from J; bases not matched to a gene: 2. This CDR3 comprises 14 residues. The germline gives CDR1 SEHNR, CDR2 FQNEAQ (reference sequence). CDR3 in amino acids: CASSLGGRPNEQFF. Here the CDR3 DNA reads TGTGCCAGCAGCTTAGGCGGGAGGCCCAATGAGCAGTTCTTC.

This clonotype was detected only a few times. The chain couples TRBV11-1 to TRBJ2-3, with 7 positions matching TRBD2. Germline loops: CDR1 SGHAT, CDR2 FQDESV (reference sequence). V lost 5 bases to trimming and J lost 11 bases; unmatched junction nucleotides: 16. The CDR3 extends over 15 amino acids. In nucleotides, the CDR3 is TGTGCCAGCAGCGCATCGTGGGGGGGTCCGAATATGCAGTATTTT. It is translated as CASSASWGGPNMQYF.

This clonotype was counted a single time. The chain recombines TRBV11-2 with TRBJ2-1; 11 bases map to TRBD1. Germline values: CDR1 SGHAT, CDR2 FQNNGV. Germline trimming cut 4 bases from V and 7 bases from J; bases unmatched to any gene: 6. This CDR3 has 15 residues. The chain's CDR3 is CASSYRTGGGNEQFF. DNA of the CDR3: TGTGCCAGCAGCTACCGGACAGGGGGCGGGAATGAGCAGTTCTTC.

Remarks on this clonotype: Since a much larger clone is just one base distant, this may be a read error. The chain links TRBV20-1 to TRBJ2-7, with D tentatively TRBD1 or TRBD2 (5 bases each). The CDR3 length is 14 residues. CDR1 DFQATT and CDR2 SNEGSKA come from the germline V gene (reference sequence). The CDR3 sequence: CRARIRGQGYEQYF. CDR3 coding DNA: TGCCGTGCTAGAATACGCGGGCAGGGCTACGAGCAGTACTTC.

For this clonotype: This may arise from a read error, as a much more abundant clone is one base away. The chain is built from TRBV29-1 and TRBJ2-1; 7 bases map to TRBD1. CDR3 length: 13 amino acids. The germline CDR1 and CDR2 sequences are SQVTM and ANQGSEA. The CDR3 DNA is TGCAGCGTGGACAGGAGCTCCTGCAATGAGCAGCTCTTC. Translated: CSVDRSSCNEQLF.

V usage is TRBV6-4 and J usage is TRBJ2-3; D not resolved. This CDR3 spans 20 amino acids. V lost 2 bases, J lost 1 base, and 25 bases lay in between. CDR1 and CDR2 (germline): MRHNA, SNTAGT. The CDR3 DNA follows: TGTGCCAGCAGTGACGGGCCAGACCAAATGCCCCTCCGAGGCACAGATACGCAGTATTTT. Its protein is CASSDGPDQMPLRGTDTQYF.

Regarding this clonotype: A much larger clone lies a single base off, so this may be a read error. Without the conserved terminal phenylalanine or tryptophan, this CDR3 likely stems from a read error. This sequence joins TRBV19 and TRBJ2-3, with D perhaps TRBD2 (6 bases). Germline CDR1 is LNHDA and CDR2 is SQIVND (reference sequence). With 0 bases removed from V and 2 bases from J, the gap between germline ends came to 18 bases. The length of the CDR3 is 18 residues. CDR3 bases: TGTGCCAGTAGTATAGAAATGGGAGGACGCTACGTCACAGATACGCAGTATCTT. Protein product: CASSIEMGGRYVTDTQYL.

This clonotype appeared many times. The chain recombines TRBV20-1 with TRBJ1-1; tentative D call: TRBD1 (6 bases). The germline gives CDR1 DFQATT, CDR2 SNEGSKA (reference sequence). V was pared by 5 bases and J by 11 bases, with 18 bases between. This CDR3 has 12 residues. The CDR3 loop reads CSAVTGVLGAFF. DNA of the CDR3: TGCAGTGCTGTGACAGGTGTTCTAGGCGCTTTCTTT.

Comment on this clonotype: This clone may be a read error of a much larger clone one base away. The V and J genes are TRBV12-3 or TRBV12-4 and TRBJ1-6, with D uncertain. The CDR3 covers 15 residues. The CDR3 sequence: CAGSFSGQRNSPLHF. In DNA, the CDR3 is TGTGCCGGCAGTTTTAGCGGGCAGCGGAATTCACCCCTCCACTTT.

In its sample, this clonotype was seen many times. The chain combines TRBV20-1 with TRBJ1-1; maybe TRBD1 (6 bases). V was pared by 4 bases and J by 4 bases, with 10 bases between. Germline CDR1 reads DFQATT; CDR2 reads SNEGSKA (reference sequence). This CDR3 has 12 residues. The CDR3 coding sequence is TGCAGTGCTACTGGAGGGGGCACTGAAGCTTTCTTT. Residues: CSATGGGTEAFF.

Worth noting for this clonotype: The CDR3 does not end in the conserved phenylalanine or tryptophan, so this is likely a read error. This chain connects TRBV6-1 to TRBJ1-2; weak D call: TRBD1 (6 bases). The germline V gene encodes CDR1 MNHNS and CDR2 SASEGT. The length of the CDR3 is 15 residues. The V gene lost 6 bases and the J gene lost 2 bases, with 16 bases spanning the gap. The CDR3 DNA is TGTGCCAGCAGCGAAAGCTTGGGGGCAAACTATGGCTACACCATC. It yields the protein CASSESLGANYGYTI.

This chain joins TRBV20-1 and TRBJ2-1, with 11 bases matching TRBD2. V gave up 3 bases and J gave up 5 bases; unmatched junction bases: 6. This CDR3 is 15 amino acids long. CDR1 DFQATT and CDR2 SNEGSKA come from the germline V gene (reference sequence). The CDR3 DNA reads as TGCAGTGCTAGCCGACTAGCGGGGCCCGACAATGAGCAGTTCTTC. Protein sequence: CSASRLAGPDNEQFF.

DNA for the CDR3: TGTGCCACCAGCAGAGCCGGACAGGGGATTGAAGAGACCCAGTACTTC. Protein product: CATSRAGQGIEETQYF. The gene calls are TRBV15 and TRBJ2-5, with 9 bases aligning to TRBD1. The V segment lost 1 base and the J segment 3 bases; nucleotides outside the gene matches: 6. The germline V gene has CDR1 LNHNV and CDR2 YYDKDF (reference sequence). The CDR3 is 16 amino acids.

This clonotype was picked up many times. This chain joins TRBV2 and TRBJ1-6; perhaps TRBD1 as D (6 bases). The CDR3 is 14 residues long. V was pared by 6 bases and J by 8 bases, with 14 bases between. Germline-derived CDR1 and CDR2 are SNHLY and FYNNEI. The DNA of the CDR3 is TGTGCCAGCAGCCCACAGGGTCTTGATTCACCCCTCCACTTT. This sequence encodes CASSPQGLDSPLHF.

The table lists this clonotype with a few counts. This sequence joins TRBV12-3 or TRBV12-4 and TRBJ1-3, with 9 bases aligning to TRBD1. Unmatched junction bases numbered 11, after V lost 6 bases and J lost 8 bases. The CDR3 runs 15 residues. The CDR3 is CASSQPGQGSDTIYF. The CDR3 nucleotides are TGTGCCAGCAGCCAGCCGGGACAGGGATCGGACACCATATATTTT.

This clonotype was observed a handful of times. J is TRBJ1-2 and V is TRBV10-3, with a tentative D call TRBD1 (5 bases). The CDR3 is made up of 13 amino acids. The ends were cut back, 5 bases at V and 3 bases at J, with 10 bases in the middle. Germline V gene data show CDR1 as ENHRY and CDR2 as SYGVKD. CDR3 amino acids: CAISSGLDYGYTF. Here the CDR3 DNA reads TGTGCCATCAGTTCAGGGTTAGACTATGGCTACACCTTC.

Many counts were recorded for this clonotype. The genes are TRBV20-1 and TRBJ1-1; no clear D gene. The CDR3 has 13 amino acids. V shed 1 base and J shed 0 bases, with 6 bases lying between them. Germline values: CDR1 DFQATT, CDR2 SNEGSKA (reference sequence). The CDR3, as DNA: TGCAGTGCTAGAGGACGGCTGAACACTGAAGCTTTCTTT. It specifies CSARGRLNTEAFF.

This clonotype turned up a few times. V is TRBV6-1 and J is TRBJ1-3; 9 nucleotides align to TRBD1. CDR1 is MNHNS and CDR2 is SASEGT in the germline V gene. V trimming: 4 bases; J trimming: 8 bases; junction bases outside the gene matches: 9. The CDR3 contains 15 residues. CDR3 sequence (DNA): TGTGCCAGCAGTGGACACAGGGGGCTAGTAGACACCATATATTTT. Residues: CASSGHRGLVDTIYF.

This clonotype showed up just a few times. The rearrangement links TRBV6-5 to TRBJ1-1; D ambiguous. Germline V CDR1 and CDR2: MNHEY, SVGAGI. V lost 0 bases, J lost 6 bases, and 8 bases lay in between. The CDR3 totals 13 residues. CDR3 coding DNA: TGTGCCAGCAGTTACTCGACCAGGTCTGAAGCTTTCTTT. It translates to CASSYSTRSEAFF.

This clonotype was recorded many times. V and J are TRBV12-3 or TRBV12-4 and TRBJ2-4; no clear D. The CDR3 length is 13 residues. The germline V and J ends were trimmed by 3 bases and 5 bases, with 8 bases remaining between them. The CDR3, as DNA: TGTGCCAGCAGTTTGGCAGCTCAAAACATTCAGTACTTC. This gives the protein CASSLAAQNIQYF.